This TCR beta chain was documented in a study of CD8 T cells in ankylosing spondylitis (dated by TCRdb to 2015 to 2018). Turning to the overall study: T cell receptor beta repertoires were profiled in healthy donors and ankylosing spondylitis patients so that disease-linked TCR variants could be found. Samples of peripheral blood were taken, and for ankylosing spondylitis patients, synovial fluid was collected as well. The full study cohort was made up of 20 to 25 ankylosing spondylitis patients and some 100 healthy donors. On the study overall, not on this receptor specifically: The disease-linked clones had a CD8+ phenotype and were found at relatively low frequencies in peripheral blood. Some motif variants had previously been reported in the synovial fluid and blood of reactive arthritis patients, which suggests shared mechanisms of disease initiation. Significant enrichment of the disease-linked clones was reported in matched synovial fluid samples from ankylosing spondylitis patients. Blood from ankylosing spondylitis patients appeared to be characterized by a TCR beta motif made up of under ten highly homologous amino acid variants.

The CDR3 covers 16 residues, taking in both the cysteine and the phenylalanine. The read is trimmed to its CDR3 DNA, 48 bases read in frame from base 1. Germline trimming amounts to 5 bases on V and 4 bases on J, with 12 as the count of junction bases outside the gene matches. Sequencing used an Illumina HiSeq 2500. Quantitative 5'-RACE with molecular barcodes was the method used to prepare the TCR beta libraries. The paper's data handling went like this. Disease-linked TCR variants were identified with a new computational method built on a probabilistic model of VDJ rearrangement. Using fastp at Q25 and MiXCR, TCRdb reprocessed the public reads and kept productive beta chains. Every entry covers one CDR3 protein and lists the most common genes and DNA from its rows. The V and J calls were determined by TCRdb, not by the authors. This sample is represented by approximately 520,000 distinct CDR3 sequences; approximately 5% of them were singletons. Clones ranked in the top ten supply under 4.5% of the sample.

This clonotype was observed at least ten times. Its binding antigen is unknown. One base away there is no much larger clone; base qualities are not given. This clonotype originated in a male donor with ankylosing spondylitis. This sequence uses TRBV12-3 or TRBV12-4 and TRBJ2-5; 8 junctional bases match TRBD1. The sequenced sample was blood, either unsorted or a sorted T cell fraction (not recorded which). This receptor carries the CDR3 CASSATGVGMRETQYF. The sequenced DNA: TGTGCCAGCAGTGCGACAGGGGTGGGGATGAGAGAGACCCAGTACTTC.